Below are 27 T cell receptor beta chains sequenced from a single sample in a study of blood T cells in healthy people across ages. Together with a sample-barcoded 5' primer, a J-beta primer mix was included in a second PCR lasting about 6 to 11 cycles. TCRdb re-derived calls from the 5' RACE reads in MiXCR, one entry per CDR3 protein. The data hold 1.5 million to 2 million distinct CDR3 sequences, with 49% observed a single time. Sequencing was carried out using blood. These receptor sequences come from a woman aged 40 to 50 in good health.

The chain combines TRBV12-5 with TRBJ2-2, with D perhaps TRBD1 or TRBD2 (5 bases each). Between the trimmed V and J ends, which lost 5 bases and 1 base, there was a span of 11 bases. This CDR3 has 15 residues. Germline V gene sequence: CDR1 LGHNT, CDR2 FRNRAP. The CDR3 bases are TGTGCTAGTGGTCCGGGACGGAAGAACACCGGGGAGCTGTTTTTT. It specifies CASGPGRKNTGELFF.

This CDR3 is CASSLSGGAESWGANVLTF. The CDR3 DNA reads as TGTGCCAGCAGCTTATCAGGGGGCGCCGAATCGTGGGGGGCCAACGTCCTGACTTTC. The V call is TRBV7-3, the J call TRBJ2-6; 8 bases map to TRBD1. Germline V lookup: CDR1 SGHTA, CDR2 FQGTGA. Unmatched junction bases numbered 13, after V lost 2 bases and J lost 4 bases. CDR3 size: 19 residues.

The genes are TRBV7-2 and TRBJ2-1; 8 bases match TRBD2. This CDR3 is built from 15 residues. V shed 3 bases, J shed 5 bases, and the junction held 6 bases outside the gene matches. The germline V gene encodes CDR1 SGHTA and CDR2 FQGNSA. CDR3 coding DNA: TGTGCCAGCAGCTTTCAGCGGGGGTATGACAATGAGCAGTTCTTC. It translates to CASSFQRGYDNEQFF. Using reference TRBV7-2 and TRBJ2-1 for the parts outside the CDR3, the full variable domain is GAGVSQSPSNKVTEKGKDVELRCDPISGHTALYWYRQSLGQGLEFLIYFQGNSAPDKSGLPSDRFSAERTGGSVSTLTIQRTQQEDSAVYLCASSFQRGYDNEQFFGPGTRLTVL.

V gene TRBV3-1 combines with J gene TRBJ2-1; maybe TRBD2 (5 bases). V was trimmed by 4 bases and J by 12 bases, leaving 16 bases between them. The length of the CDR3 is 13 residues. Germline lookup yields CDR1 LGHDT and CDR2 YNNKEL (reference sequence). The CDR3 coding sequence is TGTGCCAGCAGCCTTGCCCGGGATCACCGGCAGTTCTTC. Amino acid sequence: CASSLARDHRQFF.

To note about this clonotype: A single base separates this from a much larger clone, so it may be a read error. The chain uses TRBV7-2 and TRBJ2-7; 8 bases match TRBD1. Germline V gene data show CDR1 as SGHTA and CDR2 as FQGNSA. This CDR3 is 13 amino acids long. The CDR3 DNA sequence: TGTGCCAGCAGCCTGGGACAGGTCTACGGGCAGTACTTC. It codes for CASSLGQVYGQYF.

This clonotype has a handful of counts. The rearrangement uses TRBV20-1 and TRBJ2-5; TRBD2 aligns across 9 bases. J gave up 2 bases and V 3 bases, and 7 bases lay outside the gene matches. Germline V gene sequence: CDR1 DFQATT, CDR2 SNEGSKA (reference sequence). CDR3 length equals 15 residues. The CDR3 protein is CSARASGGWQETQYF. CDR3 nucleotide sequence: TGCAGTGCTAGGGCAAGCGGGGGGTGGCAAGAGACCCAGTACTTC.

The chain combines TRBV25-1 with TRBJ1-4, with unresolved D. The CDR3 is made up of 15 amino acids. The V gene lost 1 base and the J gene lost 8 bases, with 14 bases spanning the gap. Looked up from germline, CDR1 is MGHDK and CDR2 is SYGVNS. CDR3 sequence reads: CASSELGKESEKLFF. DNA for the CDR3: TGTGCCAGCAGTGAATTGGGAAAAGAGAGCGAAAAACTGTTTTTT.

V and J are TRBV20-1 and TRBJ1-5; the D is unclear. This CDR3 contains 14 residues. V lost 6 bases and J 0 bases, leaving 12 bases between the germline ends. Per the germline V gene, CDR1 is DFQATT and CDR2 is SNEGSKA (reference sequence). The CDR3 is CSATYSYSNQPQHF. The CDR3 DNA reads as TGCAGTGCGACATATTCCTATAGCAATCAGCCCCAGCATTTT.

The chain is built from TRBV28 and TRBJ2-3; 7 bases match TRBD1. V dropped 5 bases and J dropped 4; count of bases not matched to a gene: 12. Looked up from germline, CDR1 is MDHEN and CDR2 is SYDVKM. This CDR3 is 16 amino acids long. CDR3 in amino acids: CASSGAYRGFPDTQYF. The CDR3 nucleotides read TGTGCCAGCAGTGGGGCGTACAGGGGATTCCCAGATACGCAGTATTTT.

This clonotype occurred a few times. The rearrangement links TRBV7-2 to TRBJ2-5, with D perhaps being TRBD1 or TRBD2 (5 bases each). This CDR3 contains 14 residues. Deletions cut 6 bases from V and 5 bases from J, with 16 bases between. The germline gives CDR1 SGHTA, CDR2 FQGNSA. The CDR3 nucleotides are TGTGCCAGCAGGCCAGGGACCGCCCGTGAGACCCAGTACTTC. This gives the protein CASRPGTARETQYF.

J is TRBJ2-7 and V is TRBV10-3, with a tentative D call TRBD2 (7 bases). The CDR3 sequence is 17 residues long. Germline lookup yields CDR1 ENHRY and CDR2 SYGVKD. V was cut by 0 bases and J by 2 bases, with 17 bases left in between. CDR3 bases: TGTGCCATCAGTGAGTCGTGGGGGCGGGGGCGTACCTACGAGCAGTACTTC. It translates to CAISESWGRGRTYEQYF.

CDR3 residues: CASSYLAGDSYNEQFF. Here the CDR3 DNA reads TGTGCCAGCAGTTACTTGGCGGGGGACTCCTACAATGAGCAGTTCTTC. This chain connects TRBV6-6 to TRBJ2-1, with 7 bases fitting TRBD2. The CDR3 is 16 amino acids. J lost 0 bases, V lost 1 base, and 3 bases had no gene match. CDR1 MNHNY and CDR2 SVGAGI come from the germline V gene (reference sequence).

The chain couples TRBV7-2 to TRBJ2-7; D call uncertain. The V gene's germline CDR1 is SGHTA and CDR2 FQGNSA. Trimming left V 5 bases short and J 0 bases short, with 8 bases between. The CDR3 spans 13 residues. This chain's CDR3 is CASSNRGSYEQYF. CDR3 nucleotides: TGTGCCAGCAGCAATAGAGGCTCCTACGAGCAGTACTTC.

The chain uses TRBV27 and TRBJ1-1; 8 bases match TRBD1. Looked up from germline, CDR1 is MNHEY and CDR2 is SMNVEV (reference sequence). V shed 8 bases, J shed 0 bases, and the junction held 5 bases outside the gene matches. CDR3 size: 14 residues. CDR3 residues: CASLKQGVNTEAFF. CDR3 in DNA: TGTGCCAGCCTAAAACAGGGGGTGAACACTGAAGCTTTCTTT.

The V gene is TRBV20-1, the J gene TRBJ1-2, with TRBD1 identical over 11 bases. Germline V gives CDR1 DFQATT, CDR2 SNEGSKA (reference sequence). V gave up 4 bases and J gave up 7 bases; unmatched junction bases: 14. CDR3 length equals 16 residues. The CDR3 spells CSATFTGTGGWGGYTF. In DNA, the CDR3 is TGCAGTGCTACTTTCACCGGGACAGGGGGATGGGGTGGCTACACCTTC.

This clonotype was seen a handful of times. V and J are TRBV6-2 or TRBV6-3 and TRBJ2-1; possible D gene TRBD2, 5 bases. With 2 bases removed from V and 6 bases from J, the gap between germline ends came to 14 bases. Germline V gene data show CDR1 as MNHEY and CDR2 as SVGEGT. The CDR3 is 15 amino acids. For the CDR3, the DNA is TGTGCCAGCAGTTACACCCGGGAAAGGGCCAATGAGCAGTTCTTC. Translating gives CASSYTRERANEQFF.

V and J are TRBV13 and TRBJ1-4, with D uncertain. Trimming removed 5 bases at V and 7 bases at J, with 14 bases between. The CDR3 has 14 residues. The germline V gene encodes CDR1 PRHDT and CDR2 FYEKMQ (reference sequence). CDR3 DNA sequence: TGTGCCAGCAGCCTCCCATCGGGCGGTGAAAAACTGTTTTTT. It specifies CASSLPSGGEKLFF.

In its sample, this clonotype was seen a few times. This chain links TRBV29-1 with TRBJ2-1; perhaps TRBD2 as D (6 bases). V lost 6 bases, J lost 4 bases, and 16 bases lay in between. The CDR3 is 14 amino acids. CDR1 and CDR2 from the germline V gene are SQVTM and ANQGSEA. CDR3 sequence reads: CSVAPGGEYNEQFF. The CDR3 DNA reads TGCAGCGTGGCCCCAGGAGGGGAGTACAATGAGCAGTTCTTC.

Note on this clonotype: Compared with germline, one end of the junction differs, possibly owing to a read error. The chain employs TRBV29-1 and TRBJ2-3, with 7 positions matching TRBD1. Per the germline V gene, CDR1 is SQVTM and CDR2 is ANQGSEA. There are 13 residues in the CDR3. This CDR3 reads CSVQGQHTDTRYF. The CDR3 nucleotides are TGCAGCGTCCAGGGACAGCACACAGATACGCGGTATTTT.

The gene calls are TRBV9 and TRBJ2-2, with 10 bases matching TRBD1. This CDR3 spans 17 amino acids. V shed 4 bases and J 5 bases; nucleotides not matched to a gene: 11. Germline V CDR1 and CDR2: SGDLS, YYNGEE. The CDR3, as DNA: TGTGCCAGCAGCCCTCCCGACGGACAGGGGGGAACCGGGGAGCTGTTTTTT. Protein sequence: CASSPPDGQGGTGELFF.

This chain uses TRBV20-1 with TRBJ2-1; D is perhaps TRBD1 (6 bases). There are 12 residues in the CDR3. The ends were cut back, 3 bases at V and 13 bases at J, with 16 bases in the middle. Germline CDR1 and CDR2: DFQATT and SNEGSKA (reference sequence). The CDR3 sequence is CSARWTATDQFF. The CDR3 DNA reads TGCAGTGCTAGGTGGACAGCGACTGATCAGTTCTTC.

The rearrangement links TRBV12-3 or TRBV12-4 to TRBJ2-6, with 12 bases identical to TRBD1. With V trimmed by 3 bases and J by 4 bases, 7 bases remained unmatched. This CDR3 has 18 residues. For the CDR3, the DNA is TGTGCCAGCAGTTTCTGGGGACAGGGGGCGCGCGGGGCCAACGTCCTGACTTTC. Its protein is CASSFWGQGARGANVLTF.

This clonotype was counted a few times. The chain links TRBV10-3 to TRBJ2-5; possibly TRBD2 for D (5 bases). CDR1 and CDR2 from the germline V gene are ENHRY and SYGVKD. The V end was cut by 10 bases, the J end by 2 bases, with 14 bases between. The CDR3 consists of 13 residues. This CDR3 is CASRLGVQETQYF. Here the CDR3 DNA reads TGTGCCAGCAGACTCGGGGTTCAAGAGACCCAGTACTTC.

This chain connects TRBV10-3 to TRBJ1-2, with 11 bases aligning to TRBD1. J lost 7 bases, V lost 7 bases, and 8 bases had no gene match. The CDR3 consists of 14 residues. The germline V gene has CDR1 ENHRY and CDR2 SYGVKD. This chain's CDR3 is CAINGGTGGFGYTF. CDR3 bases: TGTGCCATCAATGGAGGGACAGGGGGATTTGGCTACACCTTC.

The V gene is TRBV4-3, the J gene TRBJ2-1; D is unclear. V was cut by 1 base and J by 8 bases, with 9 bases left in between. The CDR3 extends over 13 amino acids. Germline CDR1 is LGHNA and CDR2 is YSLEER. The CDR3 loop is CASSQVIADEQFF. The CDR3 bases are TGCGCCAGCAGCCAAGTAATAGCAGATGAGCAGTTCTTC.

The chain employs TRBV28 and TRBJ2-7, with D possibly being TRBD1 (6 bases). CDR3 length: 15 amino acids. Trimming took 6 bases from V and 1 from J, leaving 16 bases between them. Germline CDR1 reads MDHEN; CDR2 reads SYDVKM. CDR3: CASRTSGAQSYEQYF. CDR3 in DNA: TGTGCCAGCAGGACCTCAGGGGCCCAGTCCTACGAGCAGTACTTC.

CDR3 amino acids: CASSAGLHSNQPQHF. In DNA form, the CDR3 reads TGTGCCAGCAGCGCAGGCCTTCATAGCAATCAGCCCCAGCATTTT. This chain uses TRBV9 with TRBJ1-5; D gene uncertain. The CDR3 runs to 15 residues. The germline V and J ends were trimmed by 3 bases and 0 bases, with 10 bases remaining between them. From germline, CDR1 is SGDLS and CDR2 YYNGEE.